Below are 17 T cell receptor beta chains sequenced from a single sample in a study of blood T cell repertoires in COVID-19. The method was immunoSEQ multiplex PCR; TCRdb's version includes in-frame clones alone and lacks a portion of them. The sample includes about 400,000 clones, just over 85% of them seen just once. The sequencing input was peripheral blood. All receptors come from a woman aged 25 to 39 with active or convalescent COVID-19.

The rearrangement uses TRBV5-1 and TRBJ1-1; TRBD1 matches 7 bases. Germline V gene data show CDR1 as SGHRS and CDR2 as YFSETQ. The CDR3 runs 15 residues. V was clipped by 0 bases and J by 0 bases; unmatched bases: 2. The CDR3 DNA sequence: TGCGCCAGCAGCTTGGGGACAGGCCTGAACACTGAAGCTTTCTTT. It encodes CASSLGTGLNTEAFF. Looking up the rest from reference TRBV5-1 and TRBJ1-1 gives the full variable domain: KAGVTQTPRYLIKTRGQQVTLSCSPISGHRSVSWYQQTPGQGLQFLFEYFSETQRNKGNFPGRFSGRQFSNSRSEMNVSTLELGDSALYLCASSLGTGLNTEAFFGQGTRLTVV.

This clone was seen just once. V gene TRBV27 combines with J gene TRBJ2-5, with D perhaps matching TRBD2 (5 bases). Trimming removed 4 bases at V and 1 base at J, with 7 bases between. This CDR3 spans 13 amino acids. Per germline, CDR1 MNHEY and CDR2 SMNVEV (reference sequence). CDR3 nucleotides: TGTGCCAGCAGTTCACGGGGCCAAGAGACCCAGTACTTC. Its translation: CASSSRGQETQYF.

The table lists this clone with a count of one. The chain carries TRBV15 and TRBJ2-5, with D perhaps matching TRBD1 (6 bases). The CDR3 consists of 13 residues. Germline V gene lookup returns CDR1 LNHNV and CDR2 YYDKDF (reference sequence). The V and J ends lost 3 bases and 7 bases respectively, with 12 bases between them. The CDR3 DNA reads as TGTGCCACCAGCAGCCCGGGACAATGGACCCAGTACTTC. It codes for CATSSPGQWTQYF. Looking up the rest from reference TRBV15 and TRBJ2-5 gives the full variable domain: DAMVIQNPRYQVTQFGKPVTLSCSQTLNHNVMYWYQQKSSQAPKLLFHYYDKDFNNEADTPDNFQSRRPNTSFCFLDIRSPGLGDTAMYLCATSSPGQWTQYFGPGTRLLVL.

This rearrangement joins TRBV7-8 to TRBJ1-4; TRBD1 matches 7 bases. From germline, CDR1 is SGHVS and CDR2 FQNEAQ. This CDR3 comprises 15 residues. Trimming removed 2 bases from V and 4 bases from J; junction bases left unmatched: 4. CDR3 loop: CASSLTGTVNEKLFF. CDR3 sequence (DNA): TGTGCCAGCAGCTTAACCGGGACAGTTAATGAAAAACTGTTTTTT.

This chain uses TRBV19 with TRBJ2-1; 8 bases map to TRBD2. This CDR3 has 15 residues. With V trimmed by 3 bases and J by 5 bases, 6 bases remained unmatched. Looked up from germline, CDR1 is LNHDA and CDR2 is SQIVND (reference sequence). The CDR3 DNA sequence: TGTGCCAGTAGTATCTTCCCAGCGGGGGACAATGAGCAGTTCTTC. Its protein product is CASSIFPAGDNEQFF. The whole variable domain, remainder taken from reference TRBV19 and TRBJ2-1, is DGGITQSPKYLFRKEGQNVTLSCEQNLNHDAMYWYRQDPGQGLRLIYYSQIVNDFQKGDIAEGYSVSREKKESFPLTVTSAQKNPTAFYLCASSIFPAGDNEQFFGPGTRLTVL.

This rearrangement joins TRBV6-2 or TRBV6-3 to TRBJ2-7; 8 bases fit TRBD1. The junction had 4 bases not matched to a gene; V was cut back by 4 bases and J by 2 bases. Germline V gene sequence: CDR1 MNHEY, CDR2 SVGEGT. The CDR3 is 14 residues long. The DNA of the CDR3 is TGTGCCAGCAGTTCCTTGGGACAGGCCTACGAGCAGTACTTC. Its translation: CASSSLGQAYEQYF.

CDR3 nucleotides: TGTGCCAGCTCAAAGGACAGAAACAATGAAAAACTGTTTTTT. Its protein product is CASSKDRNNEKLFF. The rearrangement links TRBV18 to TRBJ1-4; D may be TRBD1 (6 bases). From germline, CDR1 is KGHSH and CDR2 LQKENI. The CDR3 runs to 14 residues. Trimming pared 5 bases from V and 5 bases from J, leaving 12 bases between.

DNA of the CDR3: TGTGCCAGCAGATCCAGGGGTAATCAGCCCCAGCATTTT. Translating gives CASRSRGNQPQHF. The chain joins TRBV27 to TRBJ1-5; tentative D call: TRBD1 (6 bases). V gave up 6 bases and J gave up 4 bases, with 10 bases separating them. Germline-derived CDR1 and CDR2 are MNHEY and SMNVEV (reference sequence). This CDR3 is 13 amino acids long.

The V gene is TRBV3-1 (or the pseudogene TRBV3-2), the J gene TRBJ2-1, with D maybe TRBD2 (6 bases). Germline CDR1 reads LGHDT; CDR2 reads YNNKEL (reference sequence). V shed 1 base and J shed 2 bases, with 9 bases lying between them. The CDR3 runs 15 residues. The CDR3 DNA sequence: TGTGCCAGCAGCCAAGCCGGGGGTCCCTACAATGAGCAGTTCTTC. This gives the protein CASSQAGGPYNEQFF.

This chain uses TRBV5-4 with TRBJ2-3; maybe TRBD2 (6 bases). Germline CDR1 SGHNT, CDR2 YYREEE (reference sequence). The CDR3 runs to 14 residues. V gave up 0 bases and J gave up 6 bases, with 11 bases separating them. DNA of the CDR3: TGTGCCAGCAGCTTGGAGCGGGTCGATGATACGCAGTATTTT. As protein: CASSLERVDDTQYF.

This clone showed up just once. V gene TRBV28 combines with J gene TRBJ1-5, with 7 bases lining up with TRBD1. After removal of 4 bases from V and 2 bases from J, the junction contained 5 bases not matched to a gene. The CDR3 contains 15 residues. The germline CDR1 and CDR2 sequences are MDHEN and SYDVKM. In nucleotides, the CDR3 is TGTGCCAGCAGTTCAGGGGGTATTGGCAATCAGCCCCAGCATTTT. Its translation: CASSSGGIGNQPQHF.

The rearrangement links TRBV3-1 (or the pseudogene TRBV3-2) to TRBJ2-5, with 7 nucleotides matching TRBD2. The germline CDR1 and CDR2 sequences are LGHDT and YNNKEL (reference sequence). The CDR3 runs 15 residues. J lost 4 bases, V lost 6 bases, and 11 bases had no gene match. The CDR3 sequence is CASSTASGFRETQYF. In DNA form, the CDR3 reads TGTGCCAGCAGTACGGCTAGCGGTTTTCGAGAGACCCAGTACTTC.

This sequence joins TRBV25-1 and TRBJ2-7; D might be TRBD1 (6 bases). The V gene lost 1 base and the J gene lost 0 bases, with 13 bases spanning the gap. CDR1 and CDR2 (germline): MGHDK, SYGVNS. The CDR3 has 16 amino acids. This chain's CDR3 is CASSEFGQLGSYEQYF. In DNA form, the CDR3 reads TGTGCCAGCAGTGAATTCGGACAGCTGGGCTCCTACGAGCAGTACTTC.

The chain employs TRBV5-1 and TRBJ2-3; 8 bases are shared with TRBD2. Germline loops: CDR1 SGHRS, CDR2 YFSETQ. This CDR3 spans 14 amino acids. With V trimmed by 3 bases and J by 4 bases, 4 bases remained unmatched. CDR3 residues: CASSSGLVPDTQYF. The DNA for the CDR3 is TGCGCCAGCAGCTCGGGACTAGTGCCAGATACGCAGTATTTT.

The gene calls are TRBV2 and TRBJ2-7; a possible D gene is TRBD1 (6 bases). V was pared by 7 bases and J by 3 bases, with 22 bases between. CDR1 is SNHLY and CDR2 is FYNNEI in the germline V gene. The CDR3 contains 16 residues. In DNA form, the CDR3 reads TGTGCCAGCAAGCGTAGGTGGGCAGGGGACCACTACGAGCAGTACTTC. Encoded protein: CASKRRWAGDHYEQYF.

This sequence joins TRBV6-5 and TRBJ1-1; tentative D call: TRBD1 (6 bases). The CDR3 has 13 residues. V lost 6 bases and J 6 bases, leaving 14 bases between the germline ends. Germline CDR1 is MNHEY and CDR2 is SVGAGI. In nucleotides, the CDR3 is TGTGCCAGCAGATACCTAAACAGGGCTGAAGCTTTCTTT. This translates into CASRYLNRAEAFF.

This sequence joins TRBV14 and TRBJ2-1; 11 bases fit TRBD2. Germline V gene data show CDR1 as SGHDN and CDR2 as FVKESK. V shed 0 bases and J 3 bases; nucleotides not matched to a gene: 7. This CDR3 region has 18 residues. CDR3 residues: CASSQDWASGRFYNEQFF. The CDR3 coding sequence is TGTGCCAGCAGCCAAGACTGGGCTAGCGGGAGGTTCTACAATGAGCAGTTCTTC.